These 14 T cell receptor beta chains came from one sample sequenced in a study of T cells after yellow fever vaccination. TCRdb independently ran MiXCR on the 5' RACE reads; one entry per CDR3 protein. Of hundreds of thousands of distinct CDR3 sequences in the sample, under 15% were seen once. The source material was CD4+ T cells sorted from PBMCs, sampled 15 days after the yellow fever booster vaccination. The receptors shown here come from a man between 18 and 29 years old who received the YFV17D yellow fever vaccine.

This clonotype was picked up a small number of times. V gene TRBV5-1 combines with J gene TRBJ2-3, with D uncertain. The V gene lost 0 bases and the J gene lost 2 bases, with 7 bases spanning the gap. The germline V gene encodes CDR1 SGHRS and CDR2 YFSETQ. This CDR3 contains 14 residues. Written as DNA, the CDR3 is TGCGCCAGCAGCTTGGACAAGATCACAGATACGCAGTATTTT. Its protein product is CASSLDKITDTQYF.

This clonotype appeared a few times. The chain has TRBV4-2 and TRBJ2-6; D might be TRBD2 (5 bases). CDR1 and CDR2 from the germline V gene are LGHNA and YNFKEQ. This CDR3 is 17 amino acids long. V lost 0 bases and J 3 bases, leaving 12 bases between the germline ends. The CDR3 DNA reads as TGTGCCAGCAGCCAAGATAATTTCGGGGTTGGGGCCAACGTCCTGACTTTC. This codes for CASSQDNFGVGANVLTF.

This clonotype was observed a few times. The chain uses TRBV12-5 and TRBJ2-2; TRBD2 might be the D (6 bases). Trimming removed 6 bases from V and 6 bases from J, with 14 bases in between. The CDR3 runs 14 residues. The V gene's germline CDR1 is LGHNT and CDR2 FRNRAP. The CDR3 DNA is TGTGCTAGTGGGCTCGGGACTCTAGCCGGGGAGCTGTTTTTT. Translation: CASGLGTLAGELFF.

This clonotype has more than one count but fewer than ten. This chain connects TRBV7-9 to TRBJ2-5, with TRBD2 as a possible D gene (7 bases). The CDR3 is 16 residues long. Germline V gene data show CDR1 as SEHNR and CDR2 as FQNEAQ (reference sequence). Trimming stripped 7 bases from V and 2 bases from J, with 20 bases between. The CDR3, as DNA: TGTGCCAGCACCCTGGCTGGCCGGGGGGCTCAAGAGACCCAGTACTTC. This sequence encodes CASTLAGRGAQETQYF. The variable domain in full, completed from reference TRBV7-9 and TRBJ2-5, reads DTGVSQNPRHKITKRGQNVTFRCDPISEHNRLYWYRQTLGQGPEFLTYFQNEAQLEKSRLLSDRFSAERPKGSFSTLEIQRTEQGDSAMYLCASTLAGRGAQETQYFGPGTRLLVL.

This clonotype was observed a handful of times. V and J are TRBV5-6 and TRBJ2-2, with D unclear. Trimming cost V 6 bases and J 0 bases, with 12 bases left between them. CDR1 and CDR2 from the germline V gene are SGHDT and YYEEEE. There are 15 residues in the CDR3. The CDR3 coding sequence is TGTGCCAGCACCCTCAGCCAATCGAACACCGGGGAGCTGTTTTTT. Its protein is CASTLSQSNTGELFF.

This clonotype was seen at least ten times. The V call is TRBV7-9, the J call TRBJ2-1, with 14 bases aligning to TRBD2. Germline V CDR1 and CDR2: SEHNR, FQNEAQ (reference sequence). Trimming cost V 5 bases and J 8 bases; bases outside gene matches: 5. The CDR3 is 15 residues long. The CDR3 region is CASSPGLAGVDEQFF. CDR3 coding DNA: TGTGCCAGCAGCCCGGGACTAGCGGGGGTCGATGAGCAGTTCTTC. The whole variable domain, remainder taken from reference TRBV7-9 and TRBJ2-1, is DTGVSQNPRHKITKRGQNVTFRCDPISEHNRLYWYRQTLGQGPEFLTYFQNEAQLEKSRLLSDRFSAERPKGSFSTLEIQRTEQGDSAMYLCASSPGLAGVDEQFFGPGTRLTVL.

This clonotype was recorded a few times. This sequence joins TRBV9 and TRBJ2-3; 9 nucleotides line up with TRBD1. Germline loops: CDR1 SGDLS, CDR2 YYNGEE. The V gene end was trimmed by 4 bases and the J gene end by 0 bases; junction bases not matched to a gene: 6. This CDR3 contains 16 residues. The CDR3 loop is CASSSRQGDSTDTQYF. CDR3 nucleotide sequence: TGTGCCAGCAGCTCCCGACAGGGGGATAGCACAGATACGCAGTATTTT.

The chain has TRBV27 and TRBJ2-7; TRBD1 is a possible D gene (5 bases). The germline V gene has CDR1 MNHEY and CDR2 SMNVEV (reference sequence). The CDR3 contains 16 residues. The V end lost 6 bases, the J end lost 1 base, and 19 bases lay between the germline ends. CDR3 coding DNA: TGTGCCAGCAGACCCGCGGCAGGGCGTGGGTCCTACGAGCAGTACGTC. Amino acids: CASRPAAGRGSYEQYV.

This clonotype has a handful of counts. The chain's CDR3 is CASTPQLESNTGELFF. The CDR3 DNA sequence: TGTGCCAGCACCCCGCAACTGGAGAGTAACACCGGGGAGCTGTTTTTT. The gene calls are TRBV11-2 and TRBJ2-2; D not certain. Deletions cut 7 bases from V and 2 bases from J, with 17 bases between. Germline V lookup: CDR1 SGHAT, CDR2 FQNNGV. The CDR3 contains 16 residues.

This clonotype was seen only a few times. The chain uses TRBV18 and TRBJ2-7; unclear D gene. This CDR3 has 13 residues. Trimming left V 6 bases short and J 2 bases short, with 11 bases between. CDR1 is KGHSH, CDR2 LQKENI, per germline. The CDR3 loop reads CASSSLPTYEQYF. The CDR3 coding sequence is TGTGCCAGCTCCTCACTGCCCACCTACGAGCAGTACTTC. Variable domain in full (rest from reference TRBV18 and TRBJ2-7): NAGVMQNPRHLVRRRGQEARLRCSPMKGHSHVYWYRQLPEEGLKFMVYLQKENIIDESGMPKERFSAEFPKEGPSILRIQQVVRGDSAAYFCASSSLPTYEQYFGPGTRLTVT.

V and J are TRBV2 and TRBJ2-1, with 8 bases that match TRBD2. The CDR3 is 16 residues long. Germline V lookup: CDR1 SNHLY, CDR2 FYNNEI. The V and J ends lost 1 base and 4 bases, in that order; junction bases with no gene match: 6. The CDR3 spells CASSEVWRGAYNEQFF. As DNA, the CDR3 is TGTGCCAGCAGTGAAGTATGGCGGGGGGCATACAATGAGCAGTTCTTC. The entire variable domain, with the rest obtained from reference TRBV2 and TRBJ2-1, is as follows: EPEVTQTPSHQVTQMGQEVILRCVPISNHLYFYWYRQILGQKVEFLVSFYNNEISEKSEIFDDQFSVERPDGSNFTLKIRSTKLEDSAMYFCASSEVWRGAYNEQFFGPGTRLTVL.

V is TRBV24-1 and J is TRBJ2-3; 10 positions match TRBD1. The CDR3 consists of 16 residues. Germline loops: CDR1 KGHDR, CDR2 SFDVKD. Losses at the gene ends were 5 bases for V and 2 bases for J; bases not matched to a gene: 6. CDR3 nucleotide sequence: TGTGCCACCAGTGGTCGGGACAGGGGACCCACAGATACGCAGTATTTT. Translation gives CATSGRDRGPTDTQYF.

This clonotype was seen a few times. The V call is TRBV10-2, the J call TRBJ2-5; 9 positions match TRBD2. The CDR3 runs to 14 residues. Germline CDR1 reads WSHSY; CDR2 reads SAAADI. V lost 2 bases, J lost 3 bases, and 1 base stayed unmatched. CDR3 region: CASSEASGKETQYF. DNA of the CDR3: TGCGCCAGCAGTGAGGCTAGCGGGAAAGAGACCCAGTACTTC.

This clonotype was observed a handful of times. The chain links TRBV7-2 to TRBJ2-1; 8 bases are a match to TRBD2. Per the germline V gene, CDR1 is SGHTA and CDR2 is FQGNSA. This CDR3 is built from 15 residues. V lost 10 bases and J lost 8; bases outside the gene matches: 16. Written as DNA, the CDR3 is TGTGCCACCATCCGGGGGGGGTTATTTCGCCATGAGCAGTTCTTC. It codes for CATIRGGLFRHEQFF.